The 23 T cell receptor beta chains in this list originate from one sample, sequenced in a study of blood T cell repertoires in COVID-19. Libraries were prepared by immunoSEQ multiplex PCR; TCRdb keeps only in-frame clonotypes and omits some of them. Here the sample spans 250,000 to 300,000 clones, approximately 79% being singletons. The sequenced sample was PBMCs or T cells enriched from blood (not recorded which). The receptor set was obtained from a man aged 25-40 years with acute COVID-19.

The chain has TRBV24-1 and TRBJ2-2; perhaps TRBD1 as D (5 bases). V shed 3 bases and J shed 4 bases, with 11 bases lying between them. The CDR3 has 15 residues. Germline CDR1 reads KGHDR; CDR2 reads SFDVKD. CDR3: CATSDLRQSTGELFF. The CDR3 bases are TGTGCCACCAGTGATCTTAGACAGAGCACCGGGGAGCTGTTTTTT.

The chain couples TRBV6-2 or TRBV6-3 to TRBJ1-4; D possibly corresponds to TRBD1 (6 bases). V lost 4 bases and J 7 bases, leaving 10 bases between the germline ends. This CDR3 spans 13 amino acids. Germline V gives CDR1 MNHEY, CDR2 SVGEGT. The CDR3 nucleotides are TGTGCCAGCAGTTTGGGGGCTGCTGAAAAACTGTTTTTT. This gives the protein CASSLGAAEKLFF.

In DNA, the CDR3 is TGCGCCAGCAGCCAAACCACAGGGGGCGGTCAGCCCCAGCATTTT. It is translated as CASSQTTGGGQPQHF. The chain carries TRBV4-3 and TRBJ1-5, with TRBD1 identical over 9 bases. With V trimmed by 2 bases and J by 6 bases, 5 bases remained unmatched. CDR1 LGHNA and CDR2 YSLEER come from the germline V gene. This CDR3 is 15 amino acids long.

This chain joins TRBV7-9 and TRBJ1-1; no firm D call. CDR3 length equals 14 residues. Trimming removed 7 bases at V and 4 bases at J, with 16 bases between. CDR1 and CDR2 (germline): SEHNR, FQNEAQ (reference sequence). The CDR3 DNA reads as TGTGCCAGCACCTGGACCACACTAGCCACTGAAGCTTTCTTT. This translates into CASTWTTLATEAFF.

This chain connects TRBV7-2 to TRBJ1-1, with D possibly TRBD1 on 5 matching bases. CDR3 length: 15 amino acids. Trimming took off 0 bases at V and 4 bases at J, with 12 bases between the two ends. The germline gives CDR1 SGHTA, CDR2 FQGNSA. CDR3 bases: TGTGCCAGCAGCTTAGCAAGGCGGGGCGCCACTGAAGCTTTCTTT. This codes for CASSLARRGATEAFF.

As to this clone: Germline is not matched at one junction end, which may reflect a read error. V usage is TRBV5-1 and J usage is TRBJ1-1; TRBD1 agrees at 7 bases. Germline V lookup: CDR1 SGHRS, CDR2 YFSETQ. The CDR3 sequence is 15 residues long. CDR3 coding DNA: TGTGCCAGCAGCGTGAACCGGGACAGCAACACTGAAGCTTTCTTT. Translation gives CASSVNRDSNTEAFF.

The chain combines TRBV9 with TRBJ1-6, with 8 nucleotides matching TRBD1. The length of the CDR3 is 15 residues. The trim removed 3 bases at V and 7 bases at J, leaving 6 bases unmatched. Germline lookup yields CDR1 SGDLS and CDR2 YYNGEE. The CDR3 loop is CASSGGGQANSPLHF. CDR3 DNA sequence: TGTGCCAGCAGCGGGGGGGGACAGGCCAATTCACCCCTCCACTTT. Full variable domain (rest looked up from reference TRBV9 and TRBJ1-6): DSGVTQTPKHLITATGQRVTLRCSPRSGDLSVYWYQQSLDQGLQFLIQYYNGEERAKGNILERFSAQQFPDLHSELNLSSLELGDSALYFCASSGGGQANSPLHFGNGTRLTVT.

This clone was observed a single time. The V gene is TRBV18, the J gene TRBJ1-4, with 8 bases that match TRBD1. The germline V gene has CDR1 KGHSH and CDR2 LQKENI. V was clipped by 6 bases and J by 7 bases; unmatched bases: 7. This CDR3 comprises 14 residues. CDR3: CASSQDRASEKLFF. In DNA, the CDR3 is TGTGCCAGCTCCCAGGACAGGGCGAGTGAAAAACTGTTTTTT.

The genes are TRBV5-6 and TRBJ1-6; tentatively, D is TRBD1 (6 bases). The CDR3 is made up of 14 amino acids. Looked up from germline, CDR1 is SGHDT and CDR2 is YYEEEE. The V end was cut by 5 bases, the J end by 6 bases, with 12 bases between. In nucleotides, the CDR3 is TGTGCCAGCAGTCGGCGACAGGCTAATTCACCCCTCCACTTT. Translation: CASSRRQANSPLHF.

The rearrangement links TRBV19 to TRBJ2-3, with D perhaps TRBD1 (5 bases). Germline lookup yields CDR1 LNHDA and CDR2 SQIVND (reference sequence). V was clipped by 7 bases and J by 3 bases, with 11 bases between them. This CDR3 has 13 amino acids. The CDR3, as DNA: TGTGCCAGTACCCCTGGGGCAACAGATACGCAGTATTTT. It codes for CASTPGATDTQYF. Full variable domain (missing parts from reference TRBV19 and TRBJ2-3): DGGITQSPKYLFRKEGQNVTLSCEQNLNHDAMYWYRQDPGQGLRLIYYSQIVNDFQKGDIAEGYSVSREKKESFPLTVTSAQKNPTAFYLCASTPGATDTQYFGPGTRLTVL.

The chain couples TRBV18 to TRBJ1-3; D not certain. Germline-derived CDR1 and CDR2 are KGHSH and LQKENI. V was shortened by 2 bases and J by 0 bases, with 8 bases between the two germline ends. This CDR3 is built from 15 residues. The CDR3 loop is CASSPGRNSGNTIYF. The CDR3 coding sequence is TGTGCCAGCTCACCAGGGAGGAACTCTGGAAACACCATATATTTT. Full variable domain (remainder filled in from reference TRBV18 and TRBJ1-3): NAGVMQNPRHLVRRRGQEARLRCSPMKGHSHVYWYRQLPEEGLKFMVYLQKENIIDESGMPKERFSAEFPKEGPSILRIQQVVRGDSAAYFCASSPGRNSGNTIYFGEGSWLTVV.

This clone was recorded once. The V gene is TRBV6-5, the J gene TRBJ2-1, with a tentative D call TRBD2 (5 bases). Trimming stripped 0 bases from V and 4 bases from J, with 10 bases between. Per the germline V gene, CDR1 is MNHEY and CDR2 is SVGAGI. This CDR3 spans 15 amino acids. CDR3 sequence: CASSYSTGGYNEQFF. DNA of the CDR3: TGTGCCAGCAGTTACTCGACCGGCGGGTACAATGAGCAGTTCTTC.

The CDR3, as DNA: TGTGCCACCGCGTTACAGGGTCTTGGCTACACCTTC. It yields the protein CATALQGLGYTF. The rearrangement links TRBV10-3 to TRBJ1-2; a weak D match, TRBD1 (6 bases). Per germline, CDR1 ENHRY and CDR2 SYGVKD. Between the trimmed V and J ends, which lost 10 bases and 7 bases, there was a span of 16 bases. There are 12 residues in the CDR3.

CDR3 in DNA: TGCGCCAGCAGCTTGGATGTCAACTCTGGAAACACCATATATTTT. Its translation is CASSLDVNSGNTIYF. The J gene is TRBJ1-3, the V gene TRBV5-1; D call uncertain. The V gene lost 0 bases and the J gene lost 0 bases, with 7 bases spanning the gap. CDR1 SGHRS and CDR2 YFSETQ come from the germline V gene. This CDR3 comprises 15 residues. Variable domain in full (rest from reference TRBV5-1 and TRBJ1-3): KAGVTQTPRYLIKTRGQQVTLSCSPISGHRSVSWYQQTPGQGLQFLFEYFSETQRNKGNFPGRFSGRQFSNSRSEMNVSTLELGDSALYLCASSLDVNSGNTIYFGEGSWLTVV.

The rearrangement links TRBV9 to TRBJ1-2; D uncertain. From germline, CDR1 is SGDLS and CDR2 YYNGEE. CDR3 length: 14 residues. V was trimmed by 0 bases and J by 2 bases, leaving 8 bases between them. CDR3 region: CASSVDSANYGYTF. The CDR3 DNA sequence: TGTGCCAGCAGCGTAGATTCTGCGAACTATGGCTACACCTTC.

This chain joins TRBV4-2 and TRBJ1-2; D perhaps matches TRBD1 (5 bases). V was trimmed by 4 bases and J by 4 bases, leaving 13 bases between them. The germline V gene has CDR1 LGHNA and CDR2 YNFKEQ. This CDR3 is built from 14 residues. The CDR3 DNA follows: TGTGCCAGCAGCCCCAGAACAGGCAGCTATGGCTACACCTTC. Residues: CASSPRTGSYGYTF.

The chain links TRBV11-2 to TRBJ1-2; a weak D match, TRBD1 (5 bases). Trimming removed 3 bases at V and 2 bases at J, with 10 bases between. The CDR3 length is 14 residues. The V gene's germline CDR1 is SGHAT and CDR2 FQNNGV. Here the CDR3 reads CASSLGPENYGYTF. CDR3 DNA sequence: TGTGCCAGCAGCTTGGGGCCAGAGAACTATGGCTACACCTTC.

Comments on this clone: One junction end does not reproduce the germline sequence, and a read error may be involved. J is TRBJ2-1 and V is TRBV7-7; D unresolved. The CDR3 totals 15 residues. Germline V CDR1 and CDR2: SSHAT, FNYEAQ (reference sequence). As DNA, the CDR3 is TGTGCTAGCAGCTTAGATCGTGGAGTTGGGAATGAGCAGTTCTTC. Amino acid sequence: CASSLDRGVGNEQFF.

This rearrangement joins TRBV7-9 to TRBJ1-2, with TRBD1 matching 8 bases. Germline CDR1 and CDR2: SEHNR and FQNEAQ (reference sequence). The CDR3 length is 16 residues. V was pared by 5 bases and J by 6 bases, with 14 bases of the junction left unmatched. The CDR3 region is CASSATGTGLSHGYTF. The CDR3 DNA follows: TGTGCCAGCAGCGCAACCGGGACAGGATTAAGTCATGGCTACACCTTC.

This chain connects TRBV1 to TRBJ1-6. TRBV1 is classified as a pseudogene. This CDR3 contains 14 residues. The CDR3 DNA is TGCACCAGCAGCCACCCCCCTTCCAATTCACCCCTCCACTTT. This translates into CTSSHPPSNSPLHF.

This clone has just a few counts. The V gene is TRBV19, the J gene TRBJ1-1; 9 nucleotides match TRBD1. The CDR3 spans 13 residues. V lost 5 bases to trimming and J lost 10 bases; unmatched junction nucleotides: 8. The germline V gene encodes CDR1 LNHDA and CDR2 SQIVND (reference sequence). The CDR3 sequence: CASSPRQGDRAFF. The CDR3 DNA follows: TGTGCCAGTAGTCCGAGACAGGGGGACCGAGCTTTCTTT.

This clone showed up just once. The genes are TRBV2 and TRBJ2-3, with D unresolved. The CDR3 loop spans 13 amino acids. The ends were cut back, 6 bases at V and 2 bases at J, with 9 bases in the middle. The V gene's germline CDR1 is SNHLY and CDR2 FYNNEI. The CDR3 DNA reads as TGTGCCAGCAGCCTAGAAAACACAGATACGCAGTATTTT. It specifies CASSLENTDTQYF.

V is TRBV11-3 and J is TRBJ2-1, with TRBD1 matching over 7 bases. The germline CDR1 and CDR2 sequences are SGHNT and YENEEA. V trimming: 5 bases; J trimming: 5 bases; junction bases outside the gene matches: 9. The CDR3 is made up of 15 amino acids. CDR3 coding DNA: TGTGCCAGCAGCACCCAAAGGGACAGAGACAATGAGCAGTTCTTC. It specifies CASSTQRDRDNEQFF.